This T cell receptor (beta chain) was recorded in a study of blood T cell repertoires in COVID-19. Whole-study context: Whether acute or convalescent, the COVID-19 samples came from the United States, Italy and Spain.

V was pared by 3 bases and J by 0 bases, with 4 bases of the junction left unmatched. The CDR3 loop spans 15 amino acids. CDR1 SGDLS and CDR2 YYNGEE come from the germline V gene. In the authors' workflow: Estimated nucleated cell counts came from reference gene primer amplification. Using immunoSEQ multiplex PCR, the repertoire was profiled, and TCRdb retains in-frame clones only, with some absent. V, J and clone size derive from that table, while D and trimming were established from the DNA sequence. The table shows some 220,000 clones, with 80% to 95% occurring only once. During active infection, Seattle patients enrolled and were then monitored through disease.

This clonotype originated in a young man with COVID-19, enrolled during active disease. The specimen was peripheral blood. The chain uses TRBV9 and TRBJ2-7; 9 bases are shared with TRBD1. CDR3 region: CASSAGQGTSYEQYF. The CDR3 bases are TGTGCCAGCAGCGCGGGACAGGGCACCTCCTACGAGCAGTACTTC.